The TCR beta chain described here comes from a study of technical replicates of blood from a few donors. V was clipped by 6 bases and J by 8 bases, with 17 bases between them. Germline CDR1 is MDHEN and CDR2 is SYDVKM. The CDR3 runs to 14 residues. Some clones are missing from TCRdb's copy, which holds only in-frame ones; the method was immunoSEQ multiplex PCR. The data contain about 80,000 clones, about 94% of them singletons. The receptor comes from a human donor in good health. The specimen was T cells isolated from PBMCs. The chain joins TRBV28 to TRBJ2-1, with a tentative D call TRBD1 (5 bases). This CDR3 is CASRASQGRDEQFF. In nucleotides, the CDR3 is TGTGCCAGCAGGGCATCGCAGGGAAGGGATGAGCAGTTCTTC.